Below are 26 T cell receptor beta chains sequenced from a single sample in a study of blood T cell repertoires in COVID-19. Generated by immunoSEQ multiplex PCR, the TCRdb table keeps only in-frame clones and is missing some. In the table there are 50,000 to 65,000 clones, around 86% of which are singletons. Input material: peripheral blood. These receptors all stem from a man aged 45-65 years with active COVID-19.

The V gene is TRBV29-1, the J gene TRBJ2-7; 10 bases align to TRBD2. Germline CDR1 and CDR2: SQVTM and ANQGSEA. V was pared by 5 bases and J by 4 bases, with 5 bases of the junction left unmatched. The CDR3 is 13 residues long. CDR3 in DNA: TGCAGCGTTAGCGGGAGGGCCAGATACGAGCAGTACTTC. Translation gives CSVSGRARYEQYF.

This sequence joins TRBV24-1 and TRBJ1-5; 9 bases align to TRBD1. The CDR3 is 15 amino acids. The V segment lost 4 bases and the J segment 5 bases; nucleotides outside the gene matches: 5. In germline, CDR1 is KGHDR, CDR2 SFDVKD. The CDR3 region is CATSDRQGGDQPQHF. CDR3 nucleotide sequence: TGTGCCACCAGTGACAGACAGGGGGGCGATCAGCCCCAGCATTTT.

This clone was counted a single time. The V gene is TRBV4-1, the J gene TRBJ2-5; D may be TRBD2 (5 bases). The CDR3 covers 15 residues. The V gene lost 1 base and the J gene lost 5 bases, with 14 bases spanning the gap. Germline CDR1 is MGHRA and CDR2 is YSYEKL. The CDR3 region has the DNA TGCGCCAGCAGCCAAGCTTCGGCAGGCGGGGAGACCCAGTACTTC. Encoded protein: CASSQASAGGETQYF.

V gene TRBV7-9 combines with J gene TRBJ1-6; 9 bases map to TRBD1. The CDR3 covers 16 residues. Germline CDR1 reads SEHNR; CDR2 reads FQNEAQ (reference sequence). The V gene end was trimmed by 5 bases and the J gene end by 2 bases; junction bases not matched to a gene: 4. CDR3 DNA sequence: TGTGCCAGCAGCGCGGACAGGGGAGCCTATAATTCACCCCTCCACTTT. Amino acids: CASSADRGAYNSPLHF.

This clone showed up just a few times. The V and J genes are TRBV5-4 and TRBJ2-3; weak D call: TRBD1 (5 bases). Trimming pared 7 bases from V and 5 bases from J, leaving 17 bases between. There are 14 residues in the CDR3. In germline, CDR1 is SGHNT, CDR2 YYREEE (reference sequence). This CDR3 is CASLKGGAVDTQYF. DNA for the CDR3: TGTGCCAGCCTCAAGGGTGGGGCGGTAGATACGCAGTATTTT.

V and J are TRBV25-1 and TRBJ2-5, with 10 bases lining up with TRBD1. The germline CDR1 and CDR2 sequences are MGHDK and SYGVNS. After removal of 6 bases from V and 5 bases from J, the junction contained 9 bases not matched to a gene. The CDR3 has 15 residues. In nucleotides, the CDR3 is TGTGCCAGCAGGGACTCAGGGGACAGGGGTGAGACCCAGTACTTC. This gives the protein CASRDSGDRGETQYF.

The chain uses TRBV27 and TRBJ2-7, with a possible D match to TRBD1 (5 bases). Germline assignment: CDR1 MNHEY and CDR2 SMNVEV (reference sequence). The CDR3 has 11 amino acids. Trimming removed 10 bases at V and 4 bases at J, with 11 bases between. The CDR3 nucleotides are TGTGCCACCCAAGGGGCTTACGAGCAGTACTTC. This gives the protein CATQGAYEQYF.

The chain is built from TRBV2 and TRBJ1-6; D remains ambiguous. V shed 5 bases and J shed 3 bases, with 11 bases lying between them. Germline CDR1 is SNHLY and CDR2 is FYNNEI. The CDR3 loop spans 15 amino acids. CDR3 DNA sequence: TGTGCCAGCAGTCTGAGGAAGGACTATAATTCACCCCTCCACTTT. Residues: CASSLRKDYNSPLHF.

In this sample, this clone turned up once. The chain joins TRBV7-6 to TRBJ1-1, with TRBD1 identical over 8 bases. The CDR3 is 16 amino acids. V was clipped by 1 base and J by 4 bases; unmatched bases: 8. From germline, CDR1 is SGHVS and CDR2 FNYEAQ. The CDR3 is CASSLVFRGPRTEAFF. The CDR3 nucleotides read TGTGCCAGCAGCTTAGTATTCAGGGGGCCTCGCACTGAAGCTTTCTTT.

The chain joins TRBV19 to TRBJ1-4, with D unresolved. CDR1 is LNHDA, CDR2 SQIVND, per germline (reference sequence). The length of the CDR3 is 11 residues. Deletions cut 11 bases from V and 4 bases from J, with 8 bases between. The CDR3 nucleotides read TGTGCCTCCTATCTTAATGAAAAACTGTTTTTT. Its protein is CASYLNEKLFF.

This chain joins TRBV5-5 and TRBJ2-1; unclear D gene. CDR3 length equals 13 residues. V lost 1 base and J lost 7, with 9 bases in between. Germline-derived CDR1 and CDR2 are SGHKS and YYEKEE (reference sequence). The CDR3 sequence: CASSLISRNEQFF. In DNA, the CDR3 is TGTGCCAGCAGCTTGATTAGTCGTAATGAGCAGTTCTTC. The whole variable domain, remainder taken from reference TRBV5-5 and TRBJ2-1, is DAGVTQSPTHLIKTRGQQVTLRCSPISGHKSVSWYQQVLGQGPQFIFQYYEKEERGRGNFPDRFSARQFPNYSSELNVNALLLGDSALYLCASSLISRNEQFFGPGTRLTVL.

The genes are TRBV5-1 and TRBJ2-4, with 9 bases matching TRBD1. The trim removed 0 bases at V and 4 bases at J, leaving 8 bases unmatched. The CDR3 is 17 residues long. CDR1 and CDR2 (germline): SGHRS, YFSETQ. The CDR3 DNA is TGCGCCAGCAGCTTGGAACCGGGACAGGGTGGTAAAAACATTCAGTACTTC. This sequence encodes CASSLEPGQGGKNIQYF.

CDR3 DNA: TGTGCCAGCAGCTTAGTCTCCGTGACTACCAACACCGGGGAGCTGTTTTTT. Its translation: CASSLVSVTTNTGELFF. The chain employs TRBV7-9 and TRBJ2-2, with D perhaps TRBD2 (5 bases). The CDR3 length is 17 residues. Germline V lookup: CDR1 SEHNR, CDR2 FQNEAQ (reference sequence). V was cut by 1 base and J by 2 bases, with 14 bases left in between.

This clone was seen a single time. This chain connects TRBV10-3 to TRBJ2-7, with D perhaps TRBD2 (6 bases). The CDR3 is 12 amino acids. From germline, CDR1 is ENHRY and CDR2 SYGVKD. The V gene lost 6 bases and the J gene lost 4 bases, with 10 bases spanning the gap. The CDR3 DNA sequence: TGTGCCATCAGCGAACGGGGGTACGAGCAGTACTTC. This gives the protein CAISERGYEQYF.

DNA of the CDR3: TGTGCCACCAGTGACCCCAGCGGGGTCGGGGCCGGGGAGCTGTTTTTT. This gives the protein CATSDPSGVGAGELFF. This rearrangement joins TRBV24-1 to TRBJ2-2, with TRBD2 matching 7 bases. CDR3 length: 16 residues. V lost 4 bases to trimming and J lost 6 bases; unmatched junction nucleotides: 10. Germline CDR1 reads KGHDR; CDR2 reads SFDVKD.

The chain uses TRBV5-4 and TRBJ2-4, with D tentatively TRBD1 (6 bases). The CDR3 runs to 14 residues. CDR1 and CDR2 from the germline V gene are SGHNT and YYREEE (reference sequence). V dropped 4 bases and J dropped 8 bases, with 16 bases sitting between them. The DNA of the CDR3 is TGTGCCAGCAGCCGAGGGGGAGTTAGGGACATTCAGTACTTC. Its translation is CASSRGGVRDIQYF.

The rearrangement uses TRBV10-3 and TRBJ2-1; 8 bases map to TRBD2. Germline values: CDR1 ENHRY, CDR2 SYGVKD. V trimming: 4 bases; J trimming: 4 bases; junction bases outside the gene matches: 6. The CDR3 spans 15 residues. This CDR3 is CAISGGAGAYNEQFF. The CDR3 nucleotides are TGTGCCATCAGTGGGGGAGCGGGGGCTTACAATGAGCAGTTCTTC.

CDR3 in amino acids: CASRSGSTSYEQYF. The CDR3 DNA reads TGTGCCAGTAGATCCGGGAGCACTTCCTACGAGCAGTACTTC. The rearrangement uses TRBV19 and TRBJ2-7, with D tentatively TRBD2 (6 bases). Germline loops: CDR1 LNHDA, CDR2 SQIVND (reference sequence). V gave up 6 bases and J gave up 1 base, with 13 bases separating them. CDR3 length: 14 residues. The full variable domain, rest sourced from reference TRBV19 and TRBJ2-7, is DGGITQSPKYLFRKEGQNVTLSCEQNLNHDAMYWYRQDPGQGLRLIYYSQIVNDFQKGDIAEGYSVSREKKESFPLTVTSAQKNPTAFYLCASRSGSTSYEQYFGPGTRLTVT.

CDR3 sequence (DNA): TGTGCCAGCAGTGGACAGGGGCGGGAGACCCAGTACTTC. This translates into CASSGQGRETQYF. The J gene is TRBJ2-5, the V gene TRBV25-1; the match to TRBD1 covers 8 bases. Germline V CDR1 and CDR2: MGHDK, SYGVNS. The CDR3 length is 13 residues. The trim removed 4 bases at V and 5 bases at J, leaving 3 bases unmatched.

This chain links TRBV7-5 with TRBJ1-2. TRBV7-5 has pseudogene status. This CDR3 is 14 amino acids long. For the CDR3, the DNA is TGTGTCAGAAGGGAGGGGCGTGGTAACTATGGCTACACCTTC. Its translation: CVRREGRGNYGYTF.

This sequence joins TRBV29-1 and TRBJ2-5; 10 positions match TRBD2. Germline CDR1 SQVTM, CDR2 ANQGSEA. The CDR3 is 13 residues long. The J segment lost 7 bases and the V segment lost 4 bases, leaving 6 bases of the junction unmatched. The CDR3 DNA is TGCAGCGTTGGTCTAGCGGGAGTTCGGACCCAGTACTTC. The encoded protein is CSVGLAGVRTQYF.

This clone was picked up a small number of times. The rearrangement uses TRBV2 and TRBJ1-5; 8 nucleotides match TRBD1. The CDR3 covers 14 residues. CDR1 SNHLY and CDR2 FYNNEI come from the germline V gene. V trimming: 5 bases; J trimming: 1 base; junction bases outside the gene matches: 1. The CDR3 DNA sequence: TGTGCCAGCAGTCCAGGGGGCAGCAATCAGCCCCAGCATTTT. This codes for CASSPGGSNQPQHF.

The J gene is TRBJ1-1, the V gene TRBV5-6; tentatively, D is TRBD1 (6 bases). The V end was cut by 2 bases, the J end by 1 base, with 9 bases between. CDR1 is SGHDT and CDR2 is YYEEEE in the germline V gene. The CDR3 totals 14 residues. The CDR3 loop is CASSFGRGNTEAFF. The CDR3 bases are TGTGCCAGCAGCTTTGGCAGGGGGAACACTGAAGCTTTCTTT.

The sample holds a few counts of this clone. The chain links TRBV5-4 to TRBJ2-7, with D perhaps TRBD1 (6 bases). The germline CDR1 and CDR2 sequences are SGHNT and YYREEE (reference sequence). CDR3 size: 12 residues. Trimming removed 5 bases from V and 5 bases from J, with 11 bases in between. The CDR3: CASSFDRNEQYF. In DNA, the CDR3 is TGTGCCAGCAGTTTCGACAGGAACGAGCAGTACTTC.

The J gene is TRBJ1-4, the V gene TRBV5-1; TRBD1 might be the D (5 bases). The germline V gene encodes CDR1 SGHRS and CDR2 YFSETQ. The length of the CDR3 is 17 residues. Between the trimmed V and J ends, which lost 0 bases and 3 bases, there was a span of 15 bases. Written as DNA, the CDR3 is TGCGCCAGCAGCTTGGCCAGTAGGGCAGGGCCTAATGAAAAACTGTTTTTT. Protein sequence: CASSLASRAGPNEKLFF.

The chain links TRBV19 to TRBJ2-3, with 9 bases aligning to TRBD1. The CDR3 has 15 amino acids. Germline lookup yields CDR1 LNHDA and CDR2 SQIVND (reference sequence). The V and J ends lost 4 bases and 4 bases, in that order; junction bases with no gene match: 6. The chain's CDR3 is CASSTGQGVPDTQYF. The CDR3 DNA reads TGTGCCAGTAGTACGGGACAGGGAGTCCCAGATACGCAGTATTTT.